This T cell receptor beta chain comes out of a study of T-cell memory formation after mild COVID-19. Trimming cost V 5 bases and J 5 bases, with 16 bases left between them. Germline loops: CDR1 SEHNR, CDR2 FQNEAQ (reference sequence). The CDR3 length is 14 residues. A few counts support this clonotype. In TCRdb, the 5' RACE reads were re-called with MiXCR into one record per CDR3 protein. The repertoire holds approximately 200,000 distinct CDR3 sequences, with approximately 16% as singletons. The genes are TRBV7-9 and TRBJ2-7; maybe TRBD1 (6 bases). The sequenced sample was PBMCs or a T cell subset sorted from them (not recorded which). The sequence was obtained from an adult woman who had mild COVID-19 (a few samples of this study predate the infection). Cell type and time point are not known. The CDR3: CASSTFTGYHEQYF. The CDR3 DNA reads as TGTGCCAGCAGCACCTTTACAGGGTACCACGAGCAGTACTTC. Together with reference TRBV7-9 and TRBJ2-7, the CDR3 gives the full variable domain: DTGVSQNPRHKITKRGQNVTFRCDPISEHNRLYWYRQTLGQGPEFLTYFQNEAQLEKSRLLSDRFSAERPKGSFSTLEIQRTEQGDSAMYLCASSTFTGYHEQYFGPGTRLTVT.